One sample yielded the 5 T cell receptor beta chains listed below, sequenced in a study of Ad26.COV2.S vaccination and SARS-CoV-2 variants. Assay used: immunoSEQ multiplex PCR; TCRdb lists only in-frame clones, some missing. Of 400,000 to 450,000 clones in the sample, about 90% are singletons; the top ten hold less than 2%. As for treatment: some 20 received Ad26.COV2.S at low or high dose, single or two shots; several received placebo; per-sample allocation not given. Samples came from day 63 after the first vaccine or placebo injection. The sequencing here drew on peripheral blood, taken in a trial of Ad26.COV2.S vaccine versus placebo. These receptor sequences come from a person aged 18-65 years who received the Ad26.COV2.S COVID-19 vaccine or a placebo.

The CDR3 reads CASTALWAGGTEAFF. CDR3 DNA: TGTGCCAGCACCGCCTTGTGGGCAGGTGGTACTGAAGCTTTCTTT. This chain connects TRBV27 to TRBJ1-1; unclear D gene. V lost 7 bases and J lost 5, with 20 bases in between. The CDR3 has 15 residues. The V gene's germline CDR1 is MNHEY and CDR2 SMNVEV (reference sequence).

Only one count was recorded for this clone. This sequence joins TRBV18 and TRBJ2-2, with a weak D call TRBD1 (5 bases). CDR1 and CDR2 (germline): KGHSH, LQKENI. The CDR3 extends over 16 amino acids. Between the trimmed V and J ends, which lost 3 bases and 6 bases, there was a span of 17 bases. CDR3 sequence reads: CASSPGTTGLPGELFF. In DNA, the CDR3 is TGTGCCAGCTCACCCGGAACTACAGGTTTACCCGGGGAGCTGTTTTTT.

The J gene is TRBJ1-1, the V gene TRBV12-3 or TRBV12-4; no clear D. V was pared by 6 bases and J by 4 bases, with 12 bases between. The length of the CDR3 is 13 residues. CDR3 nucleotides: TGTGCCAGCAGCTATTACAGCAGCACTGAAGCTTTCTTT. As protein: CASSYYSSTEAFF.

CDR3 loop: CASSYGRSGGADTQYF. The CDR3 DNA sequence: TGTGCCAGCAGTTACGGCAGGTCGGGGGGGGCCGATACGCAGTATTTT. This chain joins TRBV6-2 or TRBV6-3 and TRBJ2-3, with 8 nucleotides matching TRBD2. With V trimmed by 2 bases and J by 6 bases, 10 bases remained unmatched. The CDR3 runs to 16 residues. CDR1 is MNHEY, CDR2 SVGEGT, per germline.

The genes are TRBV7-8 and TRBJ2-1; 11 bases map to TRBD2. Trimming took 5 bases from V and 15 from J; bases not matched to a gene: 6. This CDR3 is built from 12 residues. CDR1 is SGHVS and CDR2 is FQNEAQ in the germline V gene. The CDR3 DNA reads TGTGCCAGCAGCGTTAGCGGGGGGGCCGCGTTCTTC. It is translated as CASSVSGGAAFF.